This T cell receptor (beta chain) was captured by sequencing in a study of T cell changes during pregnancy in multiple sclerosis. Germline V CDR1 and CDR2: LNHNV, YYDKDF (reference sequence). CDR3 length: 15 residues. The V gene end was trimmed by 8 bases and the J gene end by 8 bases; junction bases not matched to a gene: 14. Clones were read by immunoSEQ multiplex PCR, and TCRdb kept only the in-frame ones, dropping some. Found here are approximately 100,000 clones, roughly nine tenths of them singletons; the top ten hold around 3.5%. The specimen was peripheral blood, collected after pregnancy. This TCR came from a female donor with multiple sclerosis, enrolled in a pregnancy study. The V call is TRBV15, the J call TRBJ2-1, with 8 positions matching TRBD2. The CDR3 is CATSFGSGGVYEQFF. In DNA form, the CDR3 reads TGTGCCACCTCCTTCGGTTCCGGGGGGGTGTATGAGCAGTTCTTC.